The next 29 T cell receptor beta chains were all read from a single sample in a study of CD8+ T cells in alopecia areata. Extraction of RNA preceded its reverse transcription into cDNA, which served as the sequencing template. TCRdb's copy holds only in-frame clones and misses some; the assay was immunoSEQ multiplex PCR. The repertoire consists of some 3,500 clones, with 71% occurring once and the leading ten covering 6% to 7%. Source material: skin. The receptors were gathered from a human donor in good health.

The CDR3 loop reads CASSPQGTYEQYF. CDR3 coding DNA: TGCGCCAGCAGCCCCCAGGGAACCTACGAGCAGTACTTC. The rearrangement links TRBV4-1 to TRBJ2-7; a possible D gene is TRBD1 (5 bases). The CDR3 length is 13 residues. V lost 4 bases to trimming and J lost 2 bases, with 9 bases between them. The germline CDR1 and CDR2 sequences are MGHRA and YSYEKL.

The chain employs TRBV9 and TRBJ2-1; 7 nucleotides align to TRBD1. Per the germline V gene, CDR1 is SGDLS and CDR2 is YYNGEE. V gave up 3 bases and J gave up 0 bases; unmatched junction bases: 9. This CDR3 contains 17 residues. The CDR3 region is CASSGEVGQLSYNEQFF. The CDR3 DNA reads TGTGCCAGCAGCGGAGAGGTGGGACAGCTCTCCTACAATGAGCAGTTCTTC.

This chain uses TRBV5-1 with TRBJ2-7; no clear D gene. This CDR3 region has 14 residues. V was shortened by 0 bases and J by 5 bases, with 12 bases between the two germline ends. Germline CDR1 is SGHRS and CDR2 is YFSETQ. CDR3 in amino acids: CASSLGTVGNEQYF. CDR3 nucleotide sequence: TGCGCCAGCAGCTTGGGCACAGTTGGTAACGAGCAGTACTTC.

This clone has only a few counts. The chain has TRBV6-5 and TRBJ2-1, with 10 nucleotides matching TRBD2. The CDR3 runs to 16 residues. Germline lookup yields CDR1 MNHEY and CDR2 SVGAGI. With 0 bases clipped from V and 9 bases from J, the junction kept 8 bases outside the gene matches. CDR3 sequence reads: CASSYSQERGGREQFF. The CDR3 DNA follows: TGTGCCAGCAGTTACTCGCAGGAGCGGGGGGGCCGTGAGCAGTTCTTC.

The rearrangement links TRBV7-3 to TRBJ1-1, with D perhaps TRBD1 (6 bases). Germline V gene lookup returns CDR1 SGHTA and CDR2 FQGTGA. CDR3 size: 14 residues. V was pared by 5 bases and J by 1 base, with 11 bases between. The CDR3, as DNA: TGTGCCAGCAGCCAGTGGGGGGCGAACACTGAAGCTTTCTTT. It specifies CASSQWGANTEAFF.

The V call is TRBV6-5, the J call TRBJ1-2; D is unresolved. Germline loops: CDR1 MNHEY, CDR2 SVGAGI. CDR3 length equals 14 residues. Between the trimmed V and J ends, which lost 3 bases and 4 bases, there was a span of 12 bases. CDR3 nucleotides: TGTGCCAGCAGTTATGCTTCCAGTCCCTATGGCTACACCTTC. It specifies CASSYASSPYGYTF.

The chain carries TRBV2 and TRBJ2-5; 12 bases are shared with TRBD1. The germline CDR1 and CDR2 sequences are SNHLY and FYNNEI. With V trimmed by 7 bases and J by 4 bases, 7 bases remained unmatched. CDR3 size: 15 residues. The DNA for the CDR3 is TGTGCCAGCACGGGGGACAGGGGGCCAGGAGAGACCCAGTACTTC. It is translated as CASTGDRGPGETQYF. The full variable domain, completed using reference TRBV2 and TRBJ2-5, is EPEVTQTPSHQVTQMGQEVILRCVPISNHLYFYWYRQILGQKVEFLVSFYNNEISEKSEIFDDQFSVERPDGSNFTLKIRSTKLEDSAMYFCASTGDRGPGETQYFGPGTRLLVL.

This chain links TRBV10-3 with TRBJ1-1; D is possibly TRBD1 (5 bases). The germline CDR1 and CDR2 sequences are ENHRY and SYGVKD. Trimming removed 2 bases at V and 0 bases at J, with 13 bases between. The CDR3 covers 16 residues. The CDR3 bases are TGTGCCATCAGTGAGGCGGGACCGTTTATGAACACTGAAGCTTTCTTT. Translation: CAISEAGPFMNTEAFF.

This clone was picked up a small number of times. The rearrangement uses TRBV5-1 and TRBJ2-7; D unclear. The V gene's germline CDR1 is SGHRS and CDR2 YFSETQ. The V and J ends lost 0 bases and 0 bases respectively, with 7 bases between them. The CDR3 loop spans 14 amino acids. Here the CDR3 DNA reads TGCGCCAGCAGCTTGGTGGGATCCTCCTACGAGCAGTACTTC. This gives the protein CASSLVGSSYEQYF.

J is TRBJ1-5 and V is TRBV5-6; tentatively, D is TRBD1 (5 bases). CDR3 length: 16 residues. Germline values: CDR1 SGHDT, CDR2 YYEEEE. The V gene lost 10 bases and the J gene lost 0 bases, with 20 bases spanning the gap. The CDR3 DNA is TGTGCCTCCCAACGGGGGGGAGGACTTAGCAATCAGCCCCAGCATTTT. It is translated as CASQRGGGLSNQPQHF.

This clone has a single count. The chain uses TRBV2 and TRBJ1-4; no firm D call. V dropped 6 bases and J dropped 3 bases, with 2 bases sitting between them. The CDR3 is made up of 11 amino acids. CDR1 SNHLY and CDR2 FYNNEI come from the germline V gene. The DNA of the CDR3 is TGTGCCAGCAGGGCTAATGAAAAACTGTTTTTT. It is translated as CASRANEKLFF.

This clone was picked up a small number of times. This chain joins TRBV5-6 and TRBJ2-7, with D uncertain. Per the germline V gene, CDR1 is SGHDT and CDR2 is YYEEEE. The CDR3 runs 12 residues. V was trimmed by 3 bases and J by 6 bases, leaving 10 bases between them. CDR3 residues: CASSSRDPEQYF. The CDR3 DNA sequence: TGTGCCAGCAGCTCACGAGACCCCGAGCAGTACTTC.

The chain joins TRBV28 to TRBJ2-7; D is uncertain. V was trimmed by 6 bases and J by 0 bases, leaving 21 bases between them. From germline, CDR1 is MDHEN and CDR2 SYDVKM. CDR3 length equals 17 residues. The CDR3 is CASSPVWGSVTSYEQYF. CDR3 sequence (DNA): TGTGCCAGCAGCCCGGTGTGGGGTTCCGTTACCTCCTACGAGCAGTACTTC.

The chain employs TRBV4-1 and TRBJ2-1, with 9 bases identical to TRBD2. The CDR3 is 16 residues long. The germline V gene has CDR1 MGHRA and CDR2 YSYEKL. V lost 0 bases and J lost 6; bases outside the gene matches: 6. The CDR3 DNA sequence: TGCGCCAGCAGCCAAGAATCGGCTAGCGGGATCAATGAGCAGTTCTTC. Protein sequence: CASSQESASGINEQFF.

CDR3 in DNA: TGCAGCGTTGAGGTATGGGACGGACTTTCGAATGAGCAGTTCTTC. This gives the protein CSVEVWDGLSNEQFF. V and J are TRBV29-1 and TRBJ2-1; either TRBD1 or TRBD2 may supply D (5 bases each). Germline V CDR1 and CDR2: SQVTM, ANQGSEA. The CDR3 totals 15 residues. The V and J ends lost 3 bases and 7 bases respectively, with 19 bases between them.

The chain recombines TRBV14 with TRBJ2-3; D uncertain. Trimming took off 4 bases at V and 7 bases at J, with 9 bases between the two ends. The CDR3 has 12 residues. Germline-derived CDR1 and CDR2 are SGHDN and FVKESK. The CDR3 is CASSRDLNTQYF. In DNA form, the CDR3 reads TGTGCCAGCAGCCGAGACTTGAATACGCAGTATTTT.

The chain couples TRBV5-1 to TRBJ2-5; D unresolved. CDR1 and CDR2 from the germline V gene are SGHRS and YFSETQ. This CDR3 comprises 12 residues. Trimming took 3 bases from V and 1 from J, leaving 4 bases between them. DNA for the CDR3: TGCGCCAGCAGCTCGACCCAAGAGACCCAGTACTTC. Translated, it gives CASSSTQETQYF. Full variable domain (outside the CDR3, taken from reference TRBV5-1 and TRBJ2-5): KAGVTQTPRYLIKTRGQQVTLSCSPISGHRSVSWYQQTPGQGLQFLFEYFSETQRNKGNFPGRFSGRQFSNSRSEMNVSTLELGDSALYLCASSSTQETQYFGPGTRLLVL.

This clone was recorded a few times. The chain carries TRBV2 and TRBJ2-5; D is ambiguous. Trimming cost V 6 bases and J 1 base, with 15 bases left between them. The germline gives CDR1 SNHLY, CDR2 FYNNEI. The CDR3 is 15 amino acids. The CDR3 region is CASSGGSFAQETQYF. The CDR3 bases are TGTGCCAGCAGCGGTGGGTCTTTTGCCCAAGAGACCCAGTACTTC.

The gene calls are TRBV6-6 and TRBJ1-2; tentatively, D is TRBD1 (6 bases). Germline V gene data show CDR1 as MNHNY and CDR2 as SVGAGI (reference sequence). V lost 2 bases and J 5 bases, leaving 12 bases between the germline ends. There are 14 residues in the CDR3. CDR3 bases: TGTGCCAGCAGTTACCACGGACAGCTTTATGGCTACACCTTC. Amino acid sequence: CASSYHGQLYGYTF.

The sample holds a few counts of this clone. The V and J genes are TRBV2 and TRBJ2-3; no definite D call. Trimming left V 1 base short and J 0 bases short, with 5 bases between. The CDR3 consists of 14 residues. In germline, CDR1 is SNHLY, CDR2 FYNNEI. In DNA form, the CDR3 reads TGTGCCAGCAGTGAAGGCAGTAGCACAGATACGCAGTATTTT. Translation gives CASSEGSSTDTQYF. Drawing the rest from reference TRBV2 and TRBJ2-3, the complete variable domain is EPEVTQTPSHQVTQMGQEVILRCVPISNHLYFYWYRQILGQKVEFLVSFYNNEISEKSEIFDDQFSVERPDGSNFTLKIRSTKLEDSAMYFCASSEGSSTDTQYFGPGTRLTVL.

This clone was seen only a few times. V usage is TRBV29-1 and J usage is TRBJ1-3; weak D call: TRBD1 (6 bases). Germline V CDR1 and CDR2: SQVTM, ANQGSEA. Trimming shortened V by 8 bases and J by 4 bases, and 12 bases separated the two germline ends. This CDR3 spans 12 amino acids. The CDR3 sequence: CSISGTGNTIYF. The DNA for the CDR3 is TGCAGCATTTCCGGGACAGGAAACACCATATATTTT.

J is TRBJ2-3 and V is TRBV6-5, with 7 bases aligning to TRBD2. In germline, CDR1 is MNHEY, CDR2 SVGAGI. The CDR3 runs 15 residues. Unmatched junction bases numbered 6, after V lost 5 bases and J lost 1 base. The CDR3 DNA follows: TGTGCCAGCAGTCCAGCGGGACCAGGCACAGATACGCAGTATTTT. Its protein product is CASSPAGPGTDTQYF.

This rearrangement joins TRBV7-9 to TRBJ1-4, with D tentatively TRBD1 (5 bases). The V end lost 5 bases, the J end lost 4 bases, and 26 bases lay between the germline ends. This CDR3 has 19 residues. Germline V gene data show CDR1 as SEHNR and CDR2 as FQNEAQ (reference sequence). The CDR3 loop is CASSLGRLRGPPLNEKLFF. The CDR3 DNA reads TGTGCCAGCAGCCTGGGACGATTGAGGGGCCCGCCTCTTAATGAAAAACTGTTTTTT.

CDR3 sequence reads: CASSSPYRASEQYF. The DNA for the CDR3 is TGTGCCAGCAGTTCACCTTATCGGGCCTCAGAGCAGTACTTC. The chain joins TRBV27 to TRBJ2-7; D is uncertain. From germline, CDR1 is MNHEY and CDR2 SMNVEV (reference sequence). The CDR3 is 14 residues long. V dropped 4 bases and J dropped 7 bases, with 17 bases sitting between them.

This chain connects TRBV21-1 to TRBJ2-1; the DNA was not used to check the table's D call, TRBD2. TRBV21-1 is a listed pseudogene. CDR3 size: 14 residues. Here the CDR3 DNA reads TGTGCCAGCAGCAAATGGGGAGGCTACAATGAGCAGTTCTTC. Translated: CASSKWGGYNEQFF.

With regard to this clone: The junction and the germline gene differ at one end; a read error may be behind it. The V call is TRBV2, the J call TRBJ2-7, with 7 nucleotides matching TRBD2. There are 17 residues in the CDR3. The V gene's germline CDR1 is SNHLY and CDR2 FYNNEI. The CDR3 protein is CASSAPPWGGSSYKQYF. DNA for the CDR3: TGTGCCAGCAGTGCGCCCCCTTGGGGGGGGAGCTCCTACAAGCAGTACTTC.

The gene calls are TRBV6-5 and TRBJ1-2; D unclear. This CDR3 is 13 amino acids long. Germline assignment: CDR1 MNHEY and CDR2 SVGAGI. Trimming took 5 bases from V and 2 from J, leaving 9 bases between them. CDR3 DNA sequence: TGTGCCAGCAGTGGACCGTTAAACTATGGCTACACCTTC. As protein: CASSGPLNYGYTF.

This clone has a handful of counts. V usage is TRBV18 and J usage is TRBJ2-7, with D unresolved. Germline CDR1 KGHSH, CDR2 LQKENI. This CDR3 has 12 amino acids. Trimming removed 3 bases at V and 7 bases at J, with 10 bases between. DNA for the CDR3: TGTGCCAGCTCACCTCCGGGCGGAGAGCAGTACTTC. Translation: CASSPPGGEQYF.

The CDR3 DNA is TGCAGCGTTGCTAAGACTAACTACGAGCAGTACTTC. It translates to CSVAKTNYEQYF. The chain couples TRBV29-1 to TRBJ2-7, with D maybe TRBD2 (5 bases). V was shortened by 4 bases and J by 3 bases, with 10 bases between the two germline ends. The length of the CDR3 is 12 residues. Germline V CDR1 and CDR2: SQVTM, ANQGSEA.